Following are 20 T cell receptor beta chains from one sample sequenced in a study of T cell repertoires in cytomegalovirus infection. TCRdb re-analysed the reads in MiXCR, keeping a single row per CDR3 protein. The sample includes 200,000 to 300,000 distinct CDR3 sequences, roughly 13% seen only once; the top ten take about 8.7%. Sequencing input: PBMCs. These receptors were collected from a human donor in good health (CMV status not recorded). Some clones in this sample may be carry-over from other donors' samples.

The chain couples TRBV28 to TRBJ1-5; D possibly corresponds to TRBD1 (5 bases). Per germline, CDR1 MDHEN and CDR2 SYDVKM. Trimming took 2 bases from V and 2 from J, leaving 22 bases between them. The CDR3 sequence is 19 residues long. The CDR3: CASSLIRLFGDVGNQPQHF. DNA of the CDR3: TGTGCCAGCAGTTTAATAAGGTTGTTCGGGGACGTGGGCAATCAGCCCCAGCATTTT.

This clonotype was recorded many times. The genes are TRBV7-2 and TRBJ2-1, with D tentatively TRBD1 (5 bases). The V end was cut by 7 bases, the J end by 3 bases, with 10 bases between. This CDR3 spans 13 amino acids. CDR1 SGHTA and CDR2 FQGNSA come from the germline V gene. DNA of the CDR3: TGTGCCAGCACCGACAGATACTACAATGAGCAGTTCTTC. This gives the protein CASTDRYYNEQFF.

This clonotype came up a few times. This chain joins TRBV28 and TRBJ2-7, with unresolved D. Trimming removed 6 bases at V and 3 bases at J, with 18 bases between. The CDR3 is 15 residues long. The germline gives CDR1 MDHEN, CDR2 SYDVKM. CDR3 loop: CASSSTVRTSYEQYF. CDR3 in DNA: TGTGCCAGCAGCTCAACGGTCCGTACCAGCTACGAGCAGTACTTC.

In its sample, this clonotype was seen a few times. The junction differs from germline at one of its ends, possibly a read error. The chain has TRBV29-1 and TRBJ2-2; D possibly corresponds to TRBD2 (5 bases). The germline gives CDR1 SQVTM, CDR2 ANQGSEA. The CDR3 extends over 13 amino acids. CDR3 residues: CALGRSDTGELFF. The CDR3 nucleotides are TGTGCACTAGGACGGTCGGACACCGGGGAGCTGTTTTTT.

The gene calls are TRBV4-3 and TRBJ2-2; D gene uncertain. The CDR3 runs to 14 residues. With 1 base removed from V and 5 bases from J, the gap between germline ends came to 8 bases. The germline gives CDR1 LGHNA, CDR2 YSLEER. CDR3 in DNA: TGCGCCAGCAGCCAAGCCCAAGCGACCGGGGAGCTGTTTTTT. Protein: CASSQAQATGELFF.

CDR3 nucleotide sequence: TGTGCCAGCAGTTTTGGGACCTCCACAGATACGCAGTATTTT. The encoded protein is CASSFGTSTDTQYF. This rearrangement joins TRBV28 to TRBJ2-3; D could derive from TRBD1 or TRBD2 (5 bases each). The CDR3 totals 14 residues. Germline-derived CDR1 and CDR2 are MDHEN and SYDVKM. The V end was cut by 3 bases, the J end by 2 bases, with 9 bases between.

This clonotype showed up just a few times. V gene TRBV11-2 combines with J gene TRBJ1-1; TRBD1 aligns across 9 bases. The junction had 6 bases not matched to a gene; V was cut back by 3 bases and J by 4 bases. The CDR3 runs 15 residues. CDR1 SGHAT and CDR2 FQNNGV come from the germline V gene. The chain's CDR3 is CASSFLGQGSTEAFF. The CDR3 DNA reads as TGTGCCAGCAGCTTCCTGGGACAGGGATCCACTGAAGCTTTCTTT.

The rearrangement uses TRBV10-2 and TRBJ2-7, with TRBD2 identical over 13 bases. The V gene end was trimmed by 6 bases and the J gene end by 0 bases; junction bases not matched to a gene: 14. CDR1 and CDR2 (germline): WSHSY, SAAADI. The CDR3 has 19 residues. CDR3 coding DNA: TGCGCCAGCAGCGCCTCCGGGACTAGCGGGGATCCCCACTCCTACGAGCAGTACTTC. Protein sequence: CASSASGTSGDPHSYEQYF.

To note about this clonotype: An end of the junction does not agree with germline; a read error may underlie this. V is TRBV12-3 or TRBV12-4 and J is TRBJ2-1; either TRBD1 or TRBD2 may fit D (6 bases each). The CDR3 loop spans 16 amino acids. The CDR3 sequence: CASSSYRAEGYNEHFF. In DNA form, the CDR3 reads TGTGCCAGCAGTTCCTACAGGGCGGAGGGGTACAATGAGCATTTCTTC.

This chain connects TRBV9 to TRBJ2-3, with 11 bases identical to TRBD2. CDR1 is SGDLS and CDR2 is YYNGEE in the germline V gene. The length of the CDR3 is 16 residues. Trimming took 4 bases from V and 1 from J; bases not matched to a gene: 5. CDR3 coding DNA: TGTGCCAGCAGCCCCCTAGCGGGGGGCCGCACAGATACGCAGTATTTT. The encoded protein is CASSPLAGGRTDTQYF. The variable domain in full, with the rest retrieved from reference TRBV9 and TRBJ2-3, is DSGVTQTPKHLITATGQRVTLRCSPRSGDLSVYWYQQSLDQGLQFLIQYYNGEERAKGNILERFSAQQFPDLHSELNLSSLELGDSALYFCASSPLAGGRTDTQYFGPGTRLTVL.

This clonotype was counted only a few times. The chain couples TRBV29-1 to TRBJ1-1, with D possibly TRBD1 on 5 matching bases. V was trimmed by 2 bases and J by 4 bases, leaving 11 bases between them. This CDR3 has 13 residues. Per germline, CDR1 SQVTM and CDR2 ANQGSEA. The chain's CDR3 is CSVEPREITEAFF. CDR3 DNA: TGCAGCGTTGAACCCAGGGAAATCACTGAAGCTTTCTTT.

The chain links TRBV6-4 to TRBJ2-3; TRBD2 is a possible D gene (5 bases). CDR3 size: 15 residues. In germline, CDR1 is MRHNA, CDR2 SNTAGT. The V end was cut by 6 bases, the J end by 6 bases, with 19 bases between. The CDR3 DNA sequence: TGTGCCAGCAGCGAAAATGGGCGACGGGATGATACGCAGTATTTT. Translation: CASSENGRRDDTQYF.

This clonotype has more than one count but fewer than ten. V is TRBV11-2 and J is TRBJ2-1; D is perhaps TRBD1 (6 bases). This CDR3 is built from 14 residues. V was pared by 8 bases and J by 3 bases, with 14 bases between. Per germline, CDR1 SGHAT and CDR2 FQNNGV. CDR3 in DNA: TGTGCCAGCGGACGGACAGATTTCTACAATGAGCAGTTCTTC. Translation gives CASGRTDFYNEQFF. The full variable domain, rest sourced from reference TRBV11-2 and TRBJ2-1, is EAGVAQSPRYKIIEKRQSVAFWCNPISGHATLYWYQQILGQGPKLLIQFQNNGVVDDSQLPKDRFSAERLKGVDSTLKIQPAKLEDSAVYLCASGRTDFYNEQFFGPGTRLTVL.

The sample holds a few counts of this clonotype. CDR3 in amino acids: CASSQPMTGANTEAFF. CDR3 sequence (DNA): TGCGCCAGCAGTCAGCCGATGACAGGGGCGAACACTGAAGCTTTCTTT. The chain links TRBV23-1 to TRBJ1-1; 8 bases are a match to TRBD1. TRBV23-1 is an open reading frame whose function is uncertain. The junction had 7 bases not matched to a gene; V was cut back by 3 bases and J by 1 base. The CDR3 contains 16 residues.

This clonotype was detected many times. The J gene is TRBJ2-5, the V gene TRBV7-8; 7 nucleotides line up with TRBD2. CDR1 is SGHVS and CDR2 is FQNEAQ in the germline V gene. V lost 2 bases to trimming and J lost 4 bases; unmatched junction nucleotides: 10. The CDR3 totals 16 residues. CDR3 loop: CASSLRREYPGETQYF. CDR3 in DNA: TGTGCCAGCAGCTTAAGGCGGGAGTATCCGGGAGAGACCCAGTACTTC.

The chain links TRBV20-1 to TRBJ2-5; 8 nucleotides match TRBD1. The germline CDR1 and CDR2 sequences are DFQATT and SNEGSKA (reference sequence). The CDR3 loop spans 14 amino acids. J gave up 4 bases and V 3 bases, and 7 bases lay outside the gene matches. The chain's CDR3 is CSARRAQGGETQYF. Written as DNA, the CDR3 is TGCAGTGCTAGGAGGGCACAGGGGGGAGAGACCCAGTACTTC.

This clonotype was seen at least ten times. The V and J genes are TRBV7-9 and TRBJ2-2; D gene uncertain. Trimming took 3 bases from V and 2 from J, leaving 4 bases between them. CDR1 is SEHNR and CDR2 is FQNEAQ in the germline V gene (reference sequence). The CDR3 totals 13 residues. This chain's CDR3 is CASSFGNTGELFF. CDR3 in DNA: TGTGCCAGCAGCTTTGGTAACACCGGGGAGCTGTTTTTT.

This clonotype was found many times. This chain links TRBV7-8 with TRBJ2-5; D uncertain. The CDR3 spans 13 residues. Germline CDR1 is SGHVS and CDR2 is FQNEAQ. The V end lost 0 bases, the J end lost 7 bases, and 9 bases lay between the germline ends. Here the CDR3 DNA reads TGTGCCAGCAGCTTAGCGCCGTCAGGGACCCAGTACTTC. Translation gives CASSLAPSGTQYF.

This clonotype was seen a handful of times. The chain uses TRBV5-1 and TRBJ2-3; 9 bases line up with TRBD2. Germline V CDR1 and CDR2: SGHRS, YFSETQ. V lost 0 bases to trimming and J lost 3 bases; unmatched junction nucleotides: 11. The CDR3 loop spans 18 amino acids. The CDR3 nucleotides read TGCGCCAGCAGCTTGGCGAGACTAGCGGCCTCGGGGACAGATACGCAGTATTTT. It yields the protein CASSLARLAASGTDTQYF.

This clonotype was detected ten times or more. This chain links TRBV20-1 with TRBJ2-4; 8 bases fit TRBD2. Germline V lookup: CDR1 DFQATT, CDR2 SNEGSKA (reference sequence). This CDR3 region has 14 residues. V lost 6 bases to trimming and J lost 5 bases; unmatched junction nucleotides: 9. This CDR3 reads CSAQTSEGENIQYF. CDR3 DNA: TGCAGTGCGCAGACTAGCGAGGGGGAAAACATTCAGTACTTC.